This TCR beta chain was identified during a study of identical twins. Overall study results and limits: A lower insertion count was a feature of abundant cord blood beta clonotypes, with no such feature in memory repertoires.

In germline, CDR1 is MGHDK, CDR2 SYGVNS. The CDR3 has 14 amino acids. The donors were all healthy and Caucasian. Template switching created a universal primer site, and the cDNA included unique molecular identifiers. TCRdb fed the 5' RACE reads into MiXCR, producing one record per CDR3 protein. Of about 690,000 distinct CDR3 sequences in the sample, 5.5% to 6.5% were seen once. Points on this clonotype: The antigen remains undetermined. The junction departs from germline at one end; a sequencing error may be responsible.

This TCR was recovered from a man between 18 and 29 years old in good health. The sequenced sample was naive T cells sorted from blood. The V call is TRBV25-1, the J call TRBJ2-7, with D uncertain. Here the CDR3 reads CASSESGRSHEQYF. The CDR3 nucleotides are TGTGCCAGCAGTGAATCCGGACGCTCCCACGAGCAGTACTTC.